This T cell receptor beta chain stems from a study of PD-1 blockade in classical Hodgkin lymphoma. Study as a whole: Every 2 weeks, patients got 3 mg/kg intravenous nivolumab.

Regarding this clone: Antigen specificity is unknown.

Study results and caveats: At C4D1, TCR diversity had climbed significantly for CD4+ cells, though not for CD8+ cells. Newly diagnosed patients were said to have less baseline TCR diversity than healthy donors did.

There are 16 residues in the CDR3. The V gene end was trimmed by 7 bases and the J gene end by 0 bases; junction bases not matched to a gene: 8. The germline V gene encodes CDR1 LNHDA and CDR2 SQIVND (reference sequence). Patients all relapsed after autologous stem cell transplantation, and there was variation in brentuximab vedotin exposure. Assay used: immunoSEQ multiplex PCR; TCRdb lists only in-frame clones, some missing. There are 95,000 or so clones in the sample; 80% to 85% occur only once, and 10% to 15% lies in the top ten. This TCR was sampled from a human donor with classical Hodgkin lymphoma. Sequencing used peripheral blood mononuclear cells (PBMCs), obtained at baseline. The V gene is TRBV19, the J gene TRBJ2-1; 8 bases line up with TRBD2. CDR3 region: CASMDIAGSSYNEQFF. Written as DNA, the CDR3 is TGTGCCAGTATGGACATAGCGGGAAGCTCCTACAATGAGCAGTTCTTC.